The rows below give T cell receptor beta chains drawn from one sample of a study of blood T cell repertoires in COVID-19. The repertoire was sequenced with immunoSEQ multiplex PCR; TCRdb's copy has only in-frame clones and lacks some. This table holds 35,000 to 55,000 clones, under 85% found once. The sample taken for sequencing was peripheral blood. These receptors all come from a man in his 60s with active COVID-19. Each CDR3 is given with its conserved first and last residue. A D gene is named only where the DNA matches it firmly. For some rows the clone size is stated as once, few or many, or as a class when expanded; others skip it.

NA	once	TRBV5-6	TRBJ2-3	CASSLSAGWKSTDTQYF	TGTGCCAGCAGCTTGTCGGCAGGGTGGAAGAGTACAGATACGCAGTATTTT
NA	NA	TRBV6-6	TRBJ2-7	CASNPRGTYEQYF	TGTGCCAGCAACCCCCGGGGGACCTACGAGCAGTACTTC
TRBD1	few	TRBV7-8	TRBJ1-1	CASSPGTANTEAFF	TGTGCCAGCAGCCCTGGGACAGCGAACACTGAAGCTTTCTTT
NA	NA	TRBV19	TRBJ1-4	CASSIDGGANEKLFF	TGTGCCAGTAGTATAGACGGGGGGGCTAATGAAAAACTGTTTTTT
NA	NA	TRBV10-2	TRBJ1-2	CASSENSYYGYTF	TGCGCCAGCAGTGAGAACAGCTACTATGGCTACACCTTC
NA	NA	TRBV6-5	TRBJ1-5	CASRLGLNQPQHF	TGTGCCAGCAGACTAGGACTCAATCAGCCCCAGCATTTT
TRBD2	NA	TRBV7-8	TRBJ2-1	CASSGGLWEAGENVYNEQFF	TGTGCCAGCAGCGGGGGGTTATGGGAGGCGGGAGAGAATGTCTACAATGAGCAGTTCTTC
TRBD1	NA	TRBV6-2/TRBV6-3	TRBJ1-1	CASSGTGEGDTEAFF	TGTGCCAGCAGTGGGACAGGGGAGGGGGACACTGAAGCTTTCTTT
TRBD1	NA	TRBV6-4	TRBJ2-1	CASSTDRATEQFF	TGTGCCAGCAGTACAGACAGGGCAACTGAGCAGTTCTTC
TRBD2	NA	TRBV7-2	TRBJ2-7	CASSSPHRLAGNYEQYF	TGTGCCAGCAGCTCGCCCCATCGACTAGCGGGAAACTACGAGCAGTACTTC
TRBD1	NA	TRBV18	TRBJ1-2	CASSPRRDRDYGYTF	TGTGCCAGCTCACCGCGCCGGGACAGGGACTATGGCTACACCTTC
TRBD1	NA	TRBV14	TRBJ2-1	CASSQGQGPLNEQFF	TGTGCCAGCAGCCAAGGACAGGGTCCCCTCAATGAGCAGTTCTTC
TRBD1	NA	TRBV5-1	TRBJ1-1	CASSKRGPRREAFF	TGCGCCAGCAGCAAAAGGGGGCCCCGGCGGGAAGCTTTCTTT
TRBD1	NA	TRBV29-1	TRBJ2-5	CSVAVGTGGRETQYF	TGCAGCGTTGCCGTAGGGACAGGGGGTAGGGAGACCCAGTACTTC
NA	NA	TRBV24-1	TRBJ2-3	CATSEIATDTQYF	TGTGCCACCAGTGAAATAGCCACAGATACGCAGTATTTT
TRBD2	NA	TRBV28	TRBJ2-2	CASTLLAGVVSHTGELFF	TGTGCCAGCACTCTACTAGCGGGAGTTGTGAGTCACACCGGGGAGCTGTTTTTT
TRBD2	NA	TRBV5-1	TRBJ2-1	CASSLVLASNNEQFF	TGCGCCAGCAGCTTGGTACTAGCGAGCAACAATGAGCAGTTCTTC
TRBD1	once	TRBV19	TRBJ1-5	CASSIQGESQPQHF	TGTGCCAGTAGTATACAGGGGGAAAGTCAGCCCCAGCATTTT
NA	few	TRBV4-1	TRBJ1-6	CASSQESGVNSPLHF	TGCGCCAGCAGCCAAGAGTCAGGGGTAAATTCACCCCTCCACTTT
NA	NA	TRBV19	TRBJ1-6	CASSFQGKSSPLHF	TGTGCCAGTAGTTTCCAGGGTAAGAGTTCACCCCTCCACTTT
NA	NA	TRBV5-1	TRBJ1-1	CASSLDGSLNTEAFF	TGCGCCAGCAGCTTGGACGGGAGCCTGAACACTGAAGCTTTCTTT
NA	NA	TRBV7-8	TRBJ1-6	CASSLRTAMNSPLHF	TGTGCCAGCAGCTTAAGGACAGCGATGAATTCACCCCTCCACTTT
TRBD2	NA	TRBV5-4	TRBJ2-2	CASSLEREVGELFF	TGTGCCAGCAGCTTGGAGCGGGAGGTCGGGGAGCTGTTTTTT
TRBD1	NA	TRBV15	TRBJ2-7	CATSTPRDSAYEQYF	TGTGCCACCAGCACACCCCGGGACAGCGCCTACGAGCAGTACTTC
TRBD1	NA	TRBV19	TRBJ1-2	CASRTGQGQSWGYTF	TGTGCCAGTAGGACGGGACAGGGGCAAAGTTGGGGCTACACCTTC
TRBD1	NA	TRBV6-2/TRBV6-3	TRBJ2-2	CASSETGGWTGELFF	TGTGCCAGCAGCGAGACAGGGGGCTGGACCGGGGAGCTGTTTTTT
NA	NA	TRBV29-1	TRBJ1-2	CSVEVSAGGYTF	TGCAGCGTTGAAGTGTCGGCGGGTGGCTACACCTTC
NA	NA	TRBV10-1	TRBJ1-4	CASSEMEGGPEKLFF	TGCGCCAGCAGTGAGATGGAAGGGGGACCTGAAAAACTGTTTTTT
TRBD2	NA	TRBV18	TRBJ2-2	CASSPQPGGAGELFF	TGTGCCAGCTCACCTCAACCGGGAGGAGCCGGGGAGCTGTTTTTT
NA	once	TRBV5-1	TRBJ2-1	CASSSDRSGRDGNEQFF	TGCGCCAGCAGCTCTGACCGCAGTGGCAGGGATGGCAATGAGCAGTTCTTC
TRBD1	NA	TRBV12-3/TRBV12-4	TRBJ1-2	CASRPGQGRGDTF	TGTGCCAGCAGACCCGGACAGGGGAGGGGGGACACCTTC
NA	NA	TRBV27	TRBJ1-2	CASSPPGRIGLGYTF	TGTGCCAGCAGCCCCCCCGGCAGGATAGGTTTAGGCTACACCTTC
NA	few	TRBV27	TRBJ1-5	CASRLYSGTPSNQPQHF	TGTGCCAGCAGACTTTATTCCGGGACACCCAGCAATCAGCCCCAGCATTTT
TRBD1	NA	TRBV5-4	TRBJ1-2	CASSRPGTGIGGYTF	TGTGCCAGCAGCCGTCCCGGGACAGGGATCGGGGGCTACACCTTC
TRBD1	once	TRBV2	TRBJ1-6	CASSEGQLNSPLHF	TGTGCCAGCAGTGAGGGACAGCTTAATTCACCCCTCCACTTT
TRBD2	NA	TRBV9	TRBJ2-5	CASSSGTSIQETQYF	TGTGCCAGCAGCTCAGGGACTAGCATACAAGAGACCCAGTACTTC
TRBD1	NA	TRBV2	TRBJ2-3	CASSVTGGTDTQYF	TGTGCCAGCAGTGTGACAGGGGGCACAGATACGCAGTATTTT
TRBD2	once	TRBV10-3	TRBJ2-1	CAISPRLADNEQFF	TGTGCCATCAGTCCCCGACTAGCGGACAATGAGCAGTTCTTC
TRBD1	NA	TRBV28	TRBJ2-5	CASSFPGQQETQYF	TGTGCCAGCAGCTTTCCGGGACAGCAAGAGACCCAGTACTTC
NA	NA	TRBV20-1	TRBJ1-2	CSARQNYGYTF	TGCAGTGCTAGACAAAACTATGGCTACACCTTC
TRBD1	NA	TRBV19	TRBJ2-3	CASSIAAGGLDTQYF	TGTGCCAGTAGTATAGCGGCAGGGGGCCTAGATACGCAGTATTTT
NA	NA	TRBV7-7	TRBJ2-2	CASSPDRVGGELFF	TGTGCCAGCAGCCCGGACAGAGTAGGAGGGGAGCTGTTTTTT
NA	NA	TRBV7-2	TRBJ2-3	CASSLGILPGTDTQYF	TGTGCCAGCAGCTTAGGAATCCTCCCAGGCACAGATACGCAGTATTTT
NA	NA	TRBV28	TRBJ1-2	CASTGGGYTF	TGTGCCAGTACGGGCGGGGGCTACACCTTC
TRBD2	NA	TRBV27	TRBJ2-3	CASSLTSGGPGEDTQYF	TGTGCCAGCAGTTTAACTAGCGGGGGCCCTGGGGAAGATACGCAGTATTTT
NA	NA	TRBV11-2	TRBJ2-3	CASSLIGSTDTQYF	TGTGCCAGCAGCTTAATCGGGAGCACAGATACGCAGTATTTT
NA	few	TRBV28	TRBJ2-7	CASSTSYRVNHEQYF	NA
TRBD2	NA	TRBV6-5	TRBJ2-1	CASRLAGGPLDEQFF	TGTGCCAGCAGATTAGCGGGGGGGCCATTGGATGAGCAGTTCTTC
TRBD2	NA	TRBV6-4	TRBJ2-3	CASRTSGGAKDTQYF	TGTGCCAGCAGGACTAGCGGGGGGGCGAAAGATACGCAGTATTTT
TRBD2	NA	TRBV3-1/TRBV3-2	TRBJ2-7	CASSQALAGVLSGEQYF	TGTGCCAGCAGCCAAGCACTAGCGGGAGTACTATCAGGGGAGCAGTACTTC
TRBD1	NA	TRBV4-1	TRBJ2-7	CASSQDRDSRYEQYF	TGCGCCAGCAGCCAAGACCGGGACAGTCGCTACGAGCAGTACTTC
TRBD1	NA	TRBV5-6	TRBJ2-1	CASSGGQAHYNEQFF	TGTGCCAGCAGCGGGGGACAGGCCCACTACAATGAGCAGTTCTTC